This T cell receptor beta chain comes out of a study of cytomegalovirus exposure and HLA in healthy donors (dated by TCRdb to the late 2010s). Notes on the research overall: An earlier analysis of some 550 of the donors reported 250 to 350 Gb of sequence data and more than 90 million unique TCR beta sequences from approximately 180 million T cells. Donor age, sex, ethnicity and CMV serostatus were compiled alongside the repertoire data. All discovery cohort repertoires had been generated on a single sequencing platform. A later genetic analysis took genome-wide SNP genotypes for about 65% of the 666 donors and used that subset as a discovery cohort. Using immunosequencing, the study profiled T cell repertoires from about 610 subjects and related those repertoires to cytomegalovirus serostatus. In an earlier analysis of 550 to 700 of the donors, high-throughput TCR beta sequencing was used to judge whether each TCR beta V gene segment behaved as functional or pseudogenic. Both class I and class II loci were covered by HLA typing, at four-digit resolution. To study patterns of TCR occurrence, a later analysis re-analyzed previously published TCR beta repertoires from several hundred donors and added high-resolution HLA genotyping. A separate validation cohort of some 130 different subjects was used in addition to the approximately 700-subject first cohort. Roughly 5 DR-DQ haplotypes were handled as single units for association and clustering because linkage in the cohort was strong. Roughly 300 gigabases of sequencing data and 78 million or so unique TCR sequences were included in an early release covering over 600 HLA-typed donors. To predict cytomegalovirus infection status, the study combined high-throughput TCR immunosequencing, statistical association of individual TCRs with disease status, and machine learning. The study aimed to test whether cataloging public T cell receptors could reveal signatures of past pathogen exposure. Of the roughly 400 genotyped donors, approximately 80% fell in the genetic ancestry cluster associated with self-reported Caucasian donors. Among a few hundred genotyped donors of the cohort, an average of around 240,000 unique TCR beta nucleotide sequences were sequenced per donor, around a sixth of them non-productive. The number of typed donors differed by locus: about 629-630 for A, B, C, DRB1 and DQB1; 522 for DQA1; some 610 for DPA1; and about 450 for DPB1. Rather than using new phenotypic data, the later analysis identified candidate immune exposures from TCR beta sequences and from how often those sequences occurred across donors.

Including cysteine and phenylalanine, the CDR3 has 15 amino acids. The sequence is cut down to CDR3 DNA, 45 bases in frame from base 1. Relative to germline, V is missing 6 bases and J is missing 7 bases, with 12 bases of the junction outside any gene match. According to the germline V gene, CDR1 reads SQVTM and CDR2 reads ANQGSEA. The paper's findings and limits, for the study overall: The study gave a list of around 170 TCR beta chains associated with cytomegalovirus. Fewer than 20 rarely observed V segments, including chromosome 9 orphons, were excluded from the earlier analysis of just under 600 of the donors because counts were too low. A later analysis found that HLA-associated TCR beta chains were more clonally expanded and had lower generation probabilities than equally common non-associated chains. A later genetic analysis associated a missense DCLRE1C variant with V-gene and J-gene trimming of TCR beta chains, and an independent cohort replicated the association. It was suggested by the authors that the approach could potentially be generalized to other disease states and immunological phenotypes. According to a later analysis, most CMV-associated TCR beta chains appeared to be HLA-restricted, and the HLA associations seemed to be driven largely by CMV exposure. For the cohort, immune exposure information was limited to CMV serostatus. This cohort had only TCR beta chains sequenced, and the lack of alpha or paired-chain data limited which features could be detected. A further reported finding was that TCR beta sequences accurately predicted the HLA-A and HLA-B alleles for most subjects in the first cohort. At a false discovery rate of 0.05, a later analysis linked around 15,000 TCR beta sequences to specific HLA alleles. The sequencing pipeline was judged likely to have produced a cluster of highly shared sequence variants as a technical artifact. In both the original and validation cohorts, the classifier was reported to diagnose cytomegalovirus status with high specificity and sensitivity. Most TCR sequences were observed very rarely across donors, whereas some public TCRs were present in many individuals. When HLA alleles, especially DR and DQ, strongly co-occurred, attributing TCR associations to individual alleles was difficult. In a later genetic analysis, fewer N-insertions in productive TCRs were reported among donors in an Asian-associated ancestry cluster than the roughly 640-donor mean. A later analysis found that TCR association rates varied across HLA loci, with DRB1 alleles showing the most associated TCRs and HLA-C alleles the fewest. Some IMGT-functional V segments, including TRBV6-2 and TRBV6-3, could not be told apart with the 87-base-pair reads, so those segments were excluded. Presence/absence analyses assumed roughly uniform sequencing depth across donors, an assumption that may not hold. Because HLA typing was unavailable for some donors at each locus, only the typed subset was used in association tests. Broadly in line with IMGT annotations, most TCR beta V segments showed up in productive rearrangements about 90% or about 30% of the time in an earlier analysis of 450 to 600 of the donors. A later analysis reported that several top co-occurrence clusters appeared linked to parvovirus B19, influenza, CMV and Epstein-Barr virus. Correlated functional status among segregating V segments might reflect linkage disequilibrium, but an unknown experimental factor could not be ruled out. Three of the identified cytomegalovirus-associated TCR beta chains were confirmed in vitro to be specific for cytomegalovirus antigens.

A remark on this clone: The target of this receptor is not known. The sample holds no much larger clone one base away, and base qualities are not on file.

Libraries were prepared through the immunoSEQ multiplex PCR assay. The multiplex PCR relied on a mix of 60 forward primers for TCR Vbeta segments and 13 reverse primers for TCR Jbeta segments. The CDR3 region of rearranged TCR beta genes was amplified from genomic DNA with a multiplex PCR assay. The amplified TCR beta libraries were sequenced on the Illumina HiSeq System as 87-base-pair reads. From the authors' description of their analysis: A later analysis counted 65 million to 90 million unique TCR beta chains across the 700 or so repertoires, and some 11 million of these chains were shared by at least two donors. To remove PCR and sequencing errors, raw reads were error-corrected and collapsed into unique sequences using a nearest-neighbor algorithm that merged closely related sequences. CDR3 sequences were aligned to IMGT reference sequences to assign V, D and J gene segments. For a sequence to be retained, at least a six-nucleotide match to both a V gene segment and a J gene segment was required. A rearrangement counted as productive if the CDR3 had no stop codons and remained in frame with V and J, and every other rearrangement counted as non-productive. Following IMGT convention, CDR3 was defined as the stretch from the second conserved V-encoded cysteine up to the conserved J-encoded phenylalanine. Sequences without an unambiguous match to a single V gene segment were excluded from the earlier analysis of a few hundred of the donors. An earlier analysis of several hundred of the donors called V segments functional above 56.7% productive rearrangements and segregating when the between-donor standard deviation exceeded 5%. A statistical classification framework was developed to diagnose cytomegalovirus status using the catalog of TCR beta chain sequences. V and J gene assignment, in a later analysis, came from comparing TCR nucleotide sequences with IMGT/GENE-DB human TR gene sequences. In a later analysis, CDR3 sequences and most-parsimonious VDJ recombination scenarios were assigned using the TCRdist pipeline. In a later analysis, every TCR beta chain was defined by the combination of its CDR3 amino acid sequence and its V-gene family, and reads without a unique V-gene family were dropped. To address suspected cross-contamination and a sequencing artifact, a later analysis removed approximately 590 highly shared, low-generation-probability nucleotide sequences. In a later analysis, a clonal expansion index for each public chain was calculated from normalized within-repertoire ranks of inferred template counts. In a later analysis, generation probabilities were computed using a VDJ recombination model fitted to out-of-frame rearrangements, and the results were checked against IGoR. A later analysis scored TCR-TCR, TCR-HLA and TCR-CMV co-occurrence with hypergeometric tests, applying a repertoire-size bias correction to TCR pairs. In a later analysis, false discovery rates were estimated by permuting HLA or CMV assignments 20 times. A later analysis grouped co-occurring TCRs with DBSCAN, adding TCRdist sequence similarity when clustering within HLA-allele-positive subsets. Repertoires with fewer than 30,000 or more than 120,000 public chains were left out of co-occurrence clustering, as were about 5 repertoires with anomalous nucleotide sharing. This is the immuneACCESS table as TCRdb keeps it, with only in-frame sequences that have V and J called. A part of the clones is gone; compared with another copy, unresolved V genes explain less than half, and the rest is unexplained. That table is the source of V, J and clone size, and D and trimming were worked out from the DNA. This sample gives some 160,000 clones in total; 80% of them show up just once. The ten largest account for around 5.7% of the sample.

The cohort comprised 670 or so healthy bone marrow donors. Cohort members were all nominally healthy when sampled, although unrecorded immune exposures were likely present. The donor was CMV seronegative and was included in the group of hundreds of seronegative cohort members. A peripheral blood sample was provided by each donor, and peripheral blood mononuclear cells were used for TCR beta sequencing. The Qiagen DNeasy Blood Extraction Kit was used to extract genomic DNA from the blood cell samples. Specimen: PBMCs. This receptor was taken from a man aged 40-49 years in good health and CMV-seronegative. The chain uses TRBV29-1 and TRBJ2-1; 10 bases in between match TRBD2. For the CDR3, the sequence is CSVIGASGSVNEQFF. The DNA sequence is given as TGCAGCGTAATCGGGGCTAGCGGGAGTGTAAATGAGCAGTTCTTC.